The TCR beta chain under discussion was sequenced for a study of blood T cell repertoires in COVID-19. Whole-study context: The analysed material was cDNA or gDNA that came from T cells, B-cell-depleted T cells, or PBMCs.

Authors' methods: Nucleated cell counts were estimated from reference gene primer amplification. TCRdb keeps only in-frame clones here, not all; method: immunoSEQ multiplex PCR. D and trimming come from the DNA, and the V and J calls and clone size come from that table. The sample lists some 100,000 clones, about nine tenths occurring once. This clonotype was sampled from a man aged 45-65 years with active COVID-19. The sequencing input was peripheral blood.

The DNA of the CDR3 is TGCGCCAGCAGCCGGGGCCTACTAGCGGGGGGATCAGATACGCAGTATTTT. As protein: CASSRGLLAGGSDTQYF. The gene calls are TRBV5-1 and TRBJ2-3; 12 nucleotides align to TRBD2. V lost 4 bases to trimming and J lost 4 bases; unmatched junction nucleotides: 10. The CDR3 totals 17 residues. Germline V lookup: CDR1 SGHRS, CDR2 YFSETQ.